Presented here are 13 T cell receptor beta chains from one specimen sequenced in a study of T cell responses to AZD1222 COVID-19 vaccine. Assay used: immunoSEQ multiplex PCR; TCRdb lists only in-frame clones, some missing. The table has more than 100,000 clones, around 84% seen once; the top ten hold 7% to 8%. Sequencing was performed on peripheral blood, taken on day 0 of AZD1222 vaccination. Every receptor here comes from an adult in good health.

The CDR3 nucleotides read TGTGCCAGCAGTTTATTGGGACAGGGATATCGGGCGTCCTACGAGCAGTACTTC. The encoded protein is CASSLLGQGYRASYEQYF. The rearrangement joins TRBV27 to TRBJ2-7; 9 nucleotides agree with TRBD1. CDR3 length: 18 residues. Germline V gives CDR1 MNHEY, CDR2 SMNVEV (reference sequence). V trimming: 1 base; J trimming: 1 base; junction bases outside the gene matches: 11.

V usage is TRBV4-1 and J usage is TRBJ1-2; D is uncertain. Per the germline V gene, CDR1 is MGHRA and CDR2 is YSYEKL. CDR3 size: 14 residues. The germline V and J ends were trimmed by 1 base and 2 bases, with 8 bases remaining between them. The CDR3 DNA sequence: TGCGCCAGCAGCCAAGGAGGACGCAACTATGGCTACACCTTC. It encodes CASSQGGRNYGYTF.

The V and J genes are TRBV5-4 and TRBJ1-2, with D possibly TRBD1 on 5 matching bases. The length of the CDR3 is 14 residues. Trimming took off 4 bases at V and 7 bases at J, with 17 bases between the two ends. Germline V gives CDR1 SGHNT, CDR2 YYREEE (reference sequence). The CDR3, as DNA: TGTGCCAGCAGCCAAAAGGGGTTACAGGTTGGCTACACCTTC. Translation gives CASSQKGLQVGYTF.

The chain joins TRBV29-1 to TRBJ1-2; D unresolved. The germline V gene has CDR1 SQVTM and CDR2 ANQGSEA. V was shortened by 4 bases and J by 2 bases, with 11 bases between the two germline ends. CDR3 length: 13 amino acids. The CDR3 region is CSVGVGANYGYTF. Here the CDR3 DNA reads TGCAGCGTTGGGGTGGGCGCGAACTATGGCTACACCTTC.

This rearrangement joins TRBV5-4 to TRBJ2-6, with no clear D. The V and J ends lost 4 bases and 0 bases respectively, with 11 bases between them. The CDR3 length is 16 residues. CDR1 and CDR2 (germline): SGHNT, YYREEE (reference sequence). The CDR3 reads CASSNPMRSGANVLTF. The CDR3 nucleotides read TGTGCCAGCAGCAATCCCATGCGCTCTGGGGCCAACGTCCTGACTTTC.

This clone was found a few times. The chain uses TRBV7-9 and TRBJ1-2; 9 nucleotides match TRBD1. The junction had 15 bases not matched to a gene; V was cut back by 3 bases and J by 4 bases. CDR1 and CDR2 (germline): SEHNR, FQNEAQ (reference sequence). The CDR3 has 18 residues. The CDR3 DNA follows: TGTGCCAGCAGCTTCTCCCCGGGACAGGGAAGAGGATTCTATGGCTACACCTTC. The encoded protein is CASSFSPGQGRGFYGYTF.

This chain uses TRBV4-1 with TRBJ1-3; 8 nucleotides agree with TRBD1. With 0 bases clipped from V and 0 bases from J, the junction kept 7 bases outside the gene matches. Germline CDR1 is MGHRA and CDR2 is YSYEKL. CDR3 length equals 18 residues. The CDR3 nucleotides are TGCGCCAGCAGCCAAGACCCTCAGGGGGCCCGCTCTGGAAACACCATATATTTT. Translating it yields CASSQDPQGARSGNTIYF.

V usage is TRBV3-1 (or the pseudogene TRBV3-2) and J usage is TRBJ2-2; 10 positions agree with TRBD2. This CDR3 region has 17 residues. V lost 1 base to trimming and J lost 2 bases; unmatched junction nucleotides: 4. CDR1 is LGHDT and CDR2 is YNNKEL in the germline V gene (reference sequence). DNA for the CDR3: TGTGCCAGCAGCCAAGGCTTAGCGGGGGGAAACACCGGGGAGCTGTTTTTT. It yields the protein CASSQGLAGGNTGELFF.

The rearrangement links TRBV5-1 to TRBJ1-3; D uncertain. CDR3 size: 16 residues. The germline gives CDR1 SGHRS, CDR2 YFSETQ. The V gene lost 4 bases and the J gene lost 1 base, with 15 bases spanning the gap. The CDR3 DNA reads as TGCGCCAGCAGCCCGATGCCCCGGGATTCTGGAAACACCATATATTTT. Translation: CASSPMPRDSGNTIYF.

The chain couples TRBV25-1 to TRBJ2-4, with a tentative D call TRBD2 (6 bases). CDR3 length equals 15 residues. CDR1 and CDR2 (germline): MGHDK, SYGVNS. V gave up 1 base and J gave up 8 bases, with 15 bases separating them. The CDR3 DNA reads TGTGCCAGCAGTGAATCCGGGACTGTTGTGGACATTCAGTACTTC. It specifies CASSESGTVVDIQYF.

About this clone: The sample holds other DNA sequences that translate to the same CDR3. The rearrangement joins TRBV7-9 to TRBJ2-1, with D perhaps TRBD1 or TRBD2 (5 bases each). Germline V lookup: CDR1 SEHNR, CDR2 FQNEAQ (reference sequence). CDR3 length: 14 residues. Deletions cut 5 bases from V and 3 bases from J, with 11 bases between. The DNA of the CDR3 is TGTGCCAGCAGCCCCGGGACCAGCTACAATGAGCAGTTCTTC. It translates to CASSPGTSYNEQFF.

The gene calls are TRBV7-3 and TRBJ2-1, with D possibly being TRBD2 (6 bases). Germline CDR1 and CDR2: SGHTA and FQGTGA. The CDR3 is 15 residues long. V lost 5 bases to trimming and J lost 1 base, with 12 bases between them. The CDR3 loop is CASSETSLSYNEQFF. The DNA of the CDR3 is TGTGCCAGCAGCGAAACTAGCTTATCCTACAATGAGCAGTTCTTC.

This clone has a single count. This chain joins TRBV7-7 and TRBJ2-1; D is uncertain. CDR1 and CDR2 from the germline V gene are SSHAT and FNYEAQ (reference sequence). The V gene lost 1 base and the J gene lost 7 bases, with 11 bases spanning the gap. This CDR3 has 14 amino acids. The CDR3 reads CASSLGPVGNEQFF. For the CDR3, the DNA is TGTGCCAGCAGCTTAGGCCCAGTCGGGAATGAGCAGTTCTTC.